This T cell receptor beta chain stems from a study of chemoradiotherapy in HPV16-positive cancers. Study summary: Candidate HPV-specific T-cell clones and common TCR motifs came from functional assays in a couple of HPV16-positive patients. Findings and caveats of the study: The functional HPV-specific definition rests on just two HPV16-positive patients. For HPV16-positive patients, expanding HPV-responsive T cells associated with longer recurrence-free survival.

Data came from immunoSEQ multiplex PCR; TCRdb stores just in-frame clones and leaves some out. Of about 6,600 clones in the sample, 70% to 85% were seen once. Repertoires were sampled repeatedly during chemoradiotherapy. The CDR3 runs 14 residues. V lost 5 bases to trimming and J lost 0 bases; unmatched junction nucleotides: 4. Germline V gives CDR1 SNHLY, CDR2 FYNNEI. The sample holds a few counts of this clone. Its specificity is unknown. This receptor was obtained from a human donor with HPV-associated anogenital cancer. Sequencing used tumor tissue, obtained from a patient who underwent chemoradiotherapy. The chain joins TRBV2 to TRBJ2-7; TRBD1 aligns across 7 bases. The CDR3 reads CASSRQGASYEQYF. Written as DNA, the CDR3 is TGTGCCAGCAGTCGACAGGGCGCCTCCTACGAGCAGTACTTC. The full variable domain, rest sourced from reference TRBV2 and TRBJ2-7, is EPEVTQTPSHQVTQMGQEVILRCVPISNHLYFYWYRQILGQKVEFLVSFYNNEISEKSEIFDDQFSVERPDGSNFTLKIRSTKLEDSAMYFCASSRQGASYEQYFGPGTRLTVT.